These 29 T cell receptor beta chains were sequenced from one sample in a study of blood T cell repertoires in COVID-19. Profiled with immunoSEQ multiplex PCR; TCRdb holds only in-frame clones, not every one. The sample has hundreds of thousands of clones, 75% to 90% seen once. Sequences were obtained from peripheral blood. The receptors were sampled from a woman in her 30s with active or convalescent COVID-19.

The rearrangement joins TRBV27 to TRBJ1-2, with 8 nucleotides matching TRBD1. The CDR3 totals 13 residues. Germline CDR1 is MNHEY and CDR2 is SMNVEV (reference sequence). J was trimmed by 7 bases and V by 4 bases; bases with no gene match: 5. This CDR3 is CASSSQGAFGYTF. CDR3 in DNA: TGTGCCAGCAGTTCTCAGGGGGCATTTGGCTACACCTTC.

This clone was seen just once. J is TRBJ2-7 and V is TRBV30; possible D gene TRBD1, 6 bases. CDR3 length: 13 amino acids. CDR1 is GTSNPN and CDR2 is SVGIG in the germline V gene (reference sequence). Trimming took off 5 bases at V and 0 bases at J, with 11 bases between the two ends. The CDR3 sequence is CAWEQGNSYEQYF. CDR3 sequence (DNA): TGTGCCTGGGAACAGGGCAACTCCTACGAGCAGTACTTC.

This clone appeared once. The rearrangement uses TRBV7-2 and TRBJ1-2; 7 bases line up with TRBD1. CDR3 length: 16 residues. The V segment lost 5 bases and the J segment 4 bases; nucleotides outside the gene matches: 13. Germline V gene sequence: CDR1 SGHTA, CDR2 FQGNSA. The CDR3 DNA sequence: TGTGCCAGCAGCGAACAAAACAGGGGTCTAGTCTATGGCTACACCTTC. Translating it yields CASSEQNRGLVYGYTF.

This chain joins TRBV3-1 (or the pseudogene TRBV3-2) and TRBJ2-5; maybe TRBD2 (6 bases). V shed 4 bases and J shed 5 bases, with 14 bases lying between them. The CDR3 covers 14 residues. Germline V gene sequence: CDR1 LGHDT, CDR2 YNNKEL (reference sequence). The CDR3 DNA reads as TGTGCCAGCAGCCTACGGGCAGGAGGGGAGACCCAGTACTTC. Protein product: CASSLRAGGETQYF.

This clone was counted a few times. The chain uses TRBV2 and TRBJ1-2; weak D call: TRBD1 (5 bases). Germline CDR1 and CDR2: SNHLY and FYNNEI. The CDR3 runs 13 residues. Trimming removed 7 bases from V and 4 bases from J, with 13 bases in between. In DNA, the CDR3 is TGTGCCAGCACTTTTGACAGCAGCTATGGCTACACCTTC. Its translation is CASTFDSSYGYTF.

CDR3 bases: TGTGCTAGTGGTTCCGGACTAGCGGAATCCTACAATGAGCAGTTCTTC. As protein: CASGSGLAESYNEQFF. The V and J genes are TRBV12-5 and TRBJ2-1, with 10 bases aligning to TRBD2. Trimming removed 4 bases from V and 1 base from J; junction bases left unmatched: 4. Germline CDR1 reads LGHNT; CDR2 reads FRNRAP. The CDR3 is made up of 16 amino acids.

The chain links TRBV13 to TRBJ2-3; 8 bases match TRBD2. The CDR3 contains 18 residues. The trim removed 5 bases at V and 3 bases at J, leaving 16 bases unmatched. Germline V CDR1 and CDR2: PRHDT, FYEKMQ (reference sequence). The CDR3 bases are TGTGCCAGCAGCCTAAGCGGGGGTTCCCCGCGGGGTACAGATACGCAGTATTTT. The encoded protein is CASSLSGGSPRGTDTQYF.

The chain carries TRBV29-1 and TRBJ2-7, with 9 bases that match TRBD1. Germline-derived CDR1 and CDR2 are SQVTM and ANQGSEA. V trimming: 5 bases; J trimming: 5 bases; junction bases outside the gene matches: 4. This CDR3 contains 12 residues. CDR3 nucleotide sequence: TGCAGCGTTATGACAGGGGGACACGAGCAGTACTTC. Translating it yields CSVMTGGHEQYF.

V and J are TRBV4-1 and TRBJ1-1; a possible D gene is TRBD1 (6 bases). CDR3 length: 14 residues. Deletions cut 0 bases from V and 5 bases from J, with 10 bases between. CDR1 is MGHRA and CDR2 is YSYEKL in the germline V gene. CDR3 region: CASSQENRATEAFF. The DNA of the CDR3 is TGCGCCAGCAGCCAAGAAAACAGGGCTACTGAAGCTTTCTTT.

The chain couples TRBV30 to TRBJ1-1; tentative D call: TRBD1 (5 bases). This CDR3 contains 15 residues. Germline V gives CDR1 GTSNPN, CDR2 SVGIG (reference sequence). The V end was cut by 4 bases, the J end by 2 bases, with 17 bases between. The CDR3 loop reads CAWTQSPTVNTEAFF. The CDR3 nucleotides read TGTGCCTGGACCCAAAGCCCGACAGTTAACACTGAAGCTTTCTTT.

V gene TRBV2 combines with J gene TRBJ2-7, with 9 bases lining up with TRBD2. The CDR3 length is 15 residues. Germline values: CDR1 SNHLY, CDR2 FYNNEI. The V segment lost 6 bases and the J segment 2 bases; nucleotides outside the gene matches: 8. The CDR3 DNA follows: TGTGCCAGCAGATCGCGCGGGGGGGTTCCCTACGAGCAGTACTTC. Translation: CASRSRGGVPYEQYF.

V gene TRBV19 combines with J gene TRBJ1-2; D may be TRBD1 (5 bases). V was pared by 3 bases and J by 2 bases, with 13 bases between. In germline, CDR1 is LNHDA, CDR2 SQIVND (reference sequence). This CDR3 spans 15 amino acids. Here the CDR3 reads CASSILGQSNYGYTF. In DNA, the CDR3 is TGTGCCAGTAGTATCCTGGGGCAGTCCAACTATGGCTACACCTTC.

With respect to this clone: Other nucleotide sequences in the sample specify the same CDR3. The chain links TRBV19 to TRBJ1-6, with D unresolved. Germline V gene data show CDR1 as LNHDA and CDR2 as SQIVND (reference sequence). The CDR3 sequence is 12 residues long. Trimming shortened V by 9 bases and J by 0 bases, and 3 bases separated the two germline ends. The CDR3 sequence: CASNSYNSPLHF. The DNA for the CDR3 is TGTGCCAGCAACTCCTATAATTCACCCCTCCACTTT.

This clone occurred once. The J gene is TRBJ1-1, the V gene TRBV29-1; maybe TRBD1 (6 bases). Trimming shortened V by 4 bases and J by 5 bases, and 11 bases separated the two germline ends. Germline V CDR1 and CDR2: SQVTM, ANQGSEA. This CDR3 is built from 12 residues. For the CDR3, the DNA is TGCAGCGTTGTCGGGGGGCGTACTGAAGCTTTCTTT. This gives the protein CSVVGGRTEAFF. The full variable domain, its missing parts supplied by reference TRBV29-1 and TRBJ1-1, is SAVISQKPSRDICQRGTSLTIQCQVDSQVTMMFWYRQQPGQSLTLIATANQGSEATYESGFVIDKFPISRPNLTFSTLTVSNMSPEDSSIYLCSVVGGRTEAFFGQGTRLTVV.

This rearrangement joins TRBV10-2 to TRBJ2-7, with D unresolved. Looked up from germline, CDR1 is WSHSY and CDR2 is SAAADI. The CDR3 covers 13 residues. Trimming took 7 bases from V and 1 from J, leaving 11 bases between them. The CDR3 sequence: CASTDWLSYEQYF. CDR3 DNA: TGCGCCAGCACCGACTGGCTTTCCTACGAGCAGTACTTC.

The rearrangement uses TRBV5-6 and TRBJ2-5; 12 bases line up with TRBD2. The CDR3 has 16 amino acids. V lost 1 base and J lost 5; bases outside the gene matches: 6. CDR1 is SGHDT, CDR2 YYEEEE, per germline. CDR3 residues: CASSLRSSGGAETQYF. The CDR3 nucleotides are TGTGCCAGCAGCTTGAGGTCTAGCGGGGGGGCGGAGACCCAGTACTTC. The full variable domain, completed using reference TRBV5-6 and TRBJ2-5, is DAGVTQSPTHLIKTRGQQVTLRCSPKSGHDTVSWYQQALGQGPQFIFQYYEEEERQRGNFPDRFSGHQFPNYSSELNVNALLLGDSALYLCASSLRSSGGAETQYFGPGTRLLVL.

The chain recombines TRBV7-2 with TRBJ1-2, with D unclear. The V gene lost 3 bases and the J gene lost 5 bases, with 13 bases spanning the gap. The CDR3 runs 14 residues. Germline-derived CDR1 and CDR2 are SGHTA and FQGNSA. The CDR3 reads CASSFSGSVYGYTF. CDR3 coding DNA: TGTGCCAGCAGCTTCTCTGGCAGCGTGTATGGCTACACCTTC. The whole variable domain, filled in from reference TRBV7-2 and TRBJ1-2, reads GAGVSQSPSNKVTEKGKDVELRCDPISGHTALYWYRQSLGQGLEFLIYFQGNSAPDKSGLPSDRFSAERTGGSVSTLTIQRTQQEDSAVYLCASSFSGSVYGYTFGSGTRLTVV.

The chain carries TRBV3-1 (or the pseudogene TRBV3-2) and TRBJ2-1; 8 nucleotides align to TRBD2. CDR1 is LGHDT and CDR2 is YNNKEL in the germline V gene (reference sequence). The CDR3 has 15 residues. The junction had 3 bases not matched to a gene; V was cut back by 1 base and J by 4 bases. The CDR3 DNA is TGTGCCAGCAGCCAAGTCGGGGGGGATTACAATGAGCAGTTCTTC. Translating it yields CASSQVGGDYNEQFF.

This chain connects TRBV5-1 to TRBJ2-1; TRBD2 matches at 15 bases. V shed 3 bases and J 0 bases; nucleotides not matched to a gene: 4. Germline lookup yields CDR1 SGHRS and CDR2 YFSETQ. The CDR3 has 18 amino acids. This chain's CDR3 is CASSSGLAGGNSYNEQFF. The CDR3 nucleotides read TGCGCCAGCAGCTCGGGACTAGCGGGGGGAAACTCCTACAATGAGCAGTTCTTC.

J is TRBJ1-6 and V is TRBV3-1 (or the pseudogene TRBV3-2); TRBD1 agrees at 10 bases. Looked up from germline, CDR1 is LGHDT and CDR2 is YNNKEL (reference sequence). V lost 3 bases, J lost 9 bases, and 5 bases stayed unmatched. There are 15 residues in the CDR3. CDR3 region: CASSQGTGVGSPLHF. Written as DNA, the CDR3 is TGTGCCAGCAGCCAGGGGACAGGGGTTGGTTCACCCCTCCACTTT.

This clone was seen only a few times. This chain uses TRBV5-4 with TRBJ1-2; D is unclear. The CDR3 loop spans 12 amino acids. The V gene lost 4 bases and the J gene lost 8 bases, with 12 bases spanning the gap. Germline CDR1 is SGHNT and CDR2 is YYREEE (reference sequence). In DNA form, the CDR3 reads TGTGCCAGCAGCCCCGCGGCGGGGGGCTACACCTTC. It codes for CASSPAAGGYTF. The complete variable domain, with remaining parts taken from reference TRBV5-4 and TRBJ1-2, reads ETGVTQSPTHLIKTRGQQVTLRCSSQSGHNTVSWYQQALGQGPQFIFQYYREEENGRGNFPPRFSGLQFPNYSSELNVNALELDDSALYLCASSPAAGGYTFGSGTRLTVV.

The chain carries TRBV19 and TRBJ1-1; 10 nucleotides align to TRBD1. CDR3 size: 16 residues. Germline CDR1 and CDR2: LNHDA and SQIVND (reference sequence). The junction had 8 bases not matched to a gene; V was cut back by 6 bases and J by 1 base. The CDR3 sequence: CASSKDRGGRNTEAFF. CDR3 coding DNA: TGTGCCAGTAGCAAGGACAGGGGGGGTAGGAACACTGAAGCTTTCTTT. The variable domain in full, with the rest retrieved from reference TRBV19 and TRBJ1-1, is DGGITQSPKYLFRKEGQNVTLSCEQNLNHDAMYWYRQDPGQGLRLIYYSQIVNDFQKGDIAEGYSVSREKKESFPLTVTSAQKNPTAFYLCASSKDRGGRNTEAFFGQGTRLTVV.

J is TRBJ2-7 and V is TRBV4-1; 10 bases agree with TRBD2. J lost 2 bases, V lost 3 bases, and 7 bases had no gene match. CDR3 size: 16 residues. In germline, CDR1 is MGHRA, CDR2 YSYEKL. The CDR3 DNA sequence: TGCGCCAGCAGCCACGACGACAGCGGGAGGGCCTACGAGCAGTACTTC. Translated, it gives CASSHDDSGRAYEQYF.

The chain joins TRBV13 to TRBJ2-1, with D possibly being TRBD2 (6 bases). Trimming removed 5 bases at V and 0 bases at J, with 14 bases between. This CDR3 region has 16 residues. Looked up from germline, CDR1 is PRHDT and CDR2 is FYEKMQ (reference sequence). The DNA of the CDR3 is TGTGCCAGCAGCCGGAGGGGTGGAGGCTCCTACAATGAGCAGTTCTTC. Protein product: CASSRRGGGSYNEQFF.

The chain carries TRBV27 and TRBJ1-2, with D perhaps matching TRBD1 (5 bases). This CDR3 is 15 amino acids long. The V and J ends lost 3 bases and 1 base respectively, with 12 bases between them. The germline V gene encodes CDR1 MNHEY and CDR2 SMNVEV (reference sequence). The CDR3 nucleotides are TGTGCCAGCAGTTTCTTGGCCGGGGGTAACTATGGCTACACCTTC. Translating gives CASSFLAGGNYGYTF.

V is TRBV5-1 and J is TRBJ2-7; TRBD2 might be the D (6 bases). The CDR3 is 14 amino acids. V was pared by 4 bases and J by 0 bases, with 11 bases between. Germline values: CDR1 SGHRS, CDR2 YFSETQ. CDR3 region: CASSEGTLSYEQYF. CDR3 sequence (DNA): TGCGCCAGCAGCGAGGGGACTCTCTCCTACGAGCAGTACTTC.

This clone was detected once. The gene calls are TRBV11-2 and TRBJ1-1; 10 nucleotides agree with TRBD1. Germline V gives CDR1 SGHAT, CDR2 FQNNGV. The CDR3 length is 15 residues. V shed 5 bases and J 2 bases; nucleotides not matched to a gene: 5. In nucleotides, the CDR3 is TGTGCCAGCAGCGCGAGGGACAGGGGAAACACTGAAGCTTTCTTT. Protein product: CASSARDRGNTEAFF.

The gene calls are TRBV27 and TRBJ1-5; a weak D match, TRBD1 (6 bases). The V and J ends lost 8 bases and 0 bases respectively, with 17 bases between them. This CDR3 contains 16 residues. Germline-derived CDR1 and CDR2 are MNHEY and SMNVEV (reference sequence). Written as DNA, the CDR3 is TGTGCCAGCCGACGAGGGGGGGGATATAGCAATCAGCCCCAGCATTTT. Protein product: CASRRGGGYSNQPQHF.

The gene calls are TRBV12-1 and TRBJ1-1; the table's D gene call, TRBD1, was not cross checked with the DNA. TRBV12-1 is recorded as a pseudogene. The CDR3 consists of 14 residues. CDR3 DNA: TGTGCCAGCAGCTCCGACAGGGGGAGTACTGAAGCTTTCTTT. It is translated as CASSSDRGSTEAFF.